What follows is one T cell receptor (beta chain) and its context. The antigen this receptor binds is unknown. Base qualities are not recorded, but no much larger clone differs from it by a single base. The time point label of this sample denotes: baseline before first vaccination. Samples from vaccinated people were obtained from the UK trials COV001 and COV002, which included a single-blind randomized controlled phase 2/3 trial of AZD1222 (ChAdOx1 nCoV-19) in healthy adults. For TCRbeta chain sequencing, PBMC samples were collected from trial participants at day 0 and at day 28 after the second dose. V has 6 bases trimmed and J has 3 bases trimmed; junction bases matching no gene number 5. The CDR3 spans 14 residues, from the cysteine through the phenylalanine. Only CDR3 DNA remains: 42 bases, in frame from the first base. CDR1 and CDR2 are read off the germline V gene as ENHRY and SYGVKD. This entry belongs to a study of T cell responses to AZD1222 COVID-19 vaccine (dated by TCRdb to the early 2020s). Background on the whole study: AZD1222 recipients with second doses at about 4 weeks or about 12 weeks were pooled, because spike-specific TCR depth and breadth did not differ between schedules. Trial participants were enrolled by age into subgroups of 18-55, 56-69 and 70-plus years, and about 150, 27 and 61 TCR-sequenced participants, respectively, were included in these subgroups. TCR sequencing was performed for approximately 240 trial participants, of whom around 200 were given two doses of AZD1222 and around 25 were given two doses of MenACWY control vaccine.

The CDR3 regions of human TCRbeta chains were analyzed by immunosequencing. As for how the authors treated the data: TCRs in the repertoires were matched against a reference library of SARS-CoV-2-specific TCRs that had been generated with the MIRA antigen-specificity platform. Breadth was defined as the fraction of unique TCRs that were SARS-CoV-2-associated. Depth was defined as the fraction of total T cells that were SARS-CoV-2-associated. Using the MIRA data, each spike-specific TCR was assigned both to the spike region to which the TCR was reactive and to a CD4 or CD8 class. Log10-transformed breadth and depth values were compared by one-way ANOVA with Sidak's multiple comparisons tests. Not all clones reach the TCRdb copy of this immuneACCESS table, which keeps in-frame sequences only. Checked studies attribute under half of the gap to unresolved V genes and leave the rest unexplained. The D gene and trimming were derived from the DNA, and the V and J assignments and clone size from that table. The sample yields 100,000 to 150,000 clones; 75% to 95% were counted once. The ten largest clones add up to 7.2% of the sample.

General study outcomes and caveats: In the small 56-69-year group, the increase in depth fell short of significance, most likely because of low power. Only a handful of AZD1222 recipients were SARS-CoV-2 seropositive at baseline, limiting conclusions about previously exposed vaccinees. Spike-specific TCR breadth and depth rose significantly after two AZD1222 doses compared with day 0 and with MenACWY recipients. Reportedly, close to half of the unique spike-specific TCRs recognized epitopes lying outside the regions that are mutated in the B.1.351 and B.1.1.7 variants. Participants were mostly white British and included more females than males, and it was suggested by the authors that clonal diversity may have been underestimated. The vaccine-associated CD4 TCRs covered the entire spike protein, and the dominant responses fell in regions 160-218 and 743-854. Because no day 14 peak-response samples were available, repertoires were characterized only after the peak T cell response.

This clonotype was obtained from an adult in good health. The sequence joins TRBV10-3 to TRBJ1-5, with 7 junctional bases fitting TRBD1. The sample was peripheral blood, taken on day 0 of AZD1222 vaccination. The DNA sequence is TGTGCCATCAGCGACAGGGAGGCCAATCAGCCCCAGCATTTT. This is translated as CAISDREANQPQHF.